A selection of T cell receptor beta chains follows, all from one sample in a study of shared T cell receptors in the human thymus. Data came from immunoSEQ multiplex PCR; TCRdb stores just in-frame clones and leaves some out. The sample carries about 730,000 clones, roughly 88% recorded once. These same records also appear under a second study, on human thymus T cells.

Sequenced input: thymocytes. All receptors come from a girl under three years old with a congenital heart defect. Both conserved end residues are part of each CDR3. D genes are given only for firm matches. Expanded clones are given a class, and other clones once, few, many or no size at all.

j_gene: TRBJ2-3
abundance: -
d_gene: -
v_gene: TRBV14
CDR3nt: TGTGCCAGCAGCCAACTCCCGACAGACGCAGATACGCAGTATTTT
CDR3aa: CASSQLPTDADTQYF

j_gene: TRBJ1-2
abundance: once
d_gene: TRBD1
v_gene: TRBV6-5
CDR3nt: TGTGCCAGCAGTTACAGGACAGGGTATAATGGCTACACCTTC
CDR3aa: CASSYRTGYNGYTF

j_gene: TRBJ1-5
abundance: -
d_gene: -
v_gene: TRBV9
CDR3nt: TGTGCCAGCAGCCCGCAGGGGAGCAATCAGCCCCAGCATTTT
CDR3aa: CASSPQGSNQPQHF

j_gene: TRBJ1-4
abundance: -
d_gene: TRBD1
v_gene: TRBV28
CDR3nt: TGTGCCAGCCTTGACAGGGGTGTTGAAAAACTGTTTTTT
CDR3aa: CASLDRGVEKLFF

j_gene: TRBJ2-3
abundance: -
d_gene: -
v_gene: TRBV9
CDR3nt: TGTGCCAGCAGCGTAGAATTCGGGGAGCGCGGGGGCCGACTCACAGATACGCAGTATTTT
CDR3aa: CASSVEFGERGGRLTDTQYF

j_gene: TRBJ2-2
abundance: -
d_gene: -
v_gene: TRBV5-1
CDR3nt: TGCGCCAGCAGCGTTCGACAGATCACCGGGGAGCTGTTTTTT
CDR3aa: CASSVRQITGELFF

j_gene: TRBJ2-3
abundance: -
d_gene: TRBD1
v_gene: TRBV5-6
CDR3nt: TGTGCCAGCAGCTTGATAATTTTCGAGACAGGGGGGAGCACAGATACGCAGTATTTT
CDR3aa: CASSLIIFETGGSTDTQYF

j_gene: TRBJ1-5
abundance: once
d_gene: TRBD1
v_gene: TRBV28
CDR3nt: TGTGCCAGCAGTTTAAGGGGGCGTATCAATCAGCCCCAGCATTTT
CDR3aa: CASSLRGRINQPQHF

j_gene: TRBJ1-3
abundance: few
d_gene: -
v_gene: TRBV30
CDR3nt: TGTGCCTGGACCGTTGGCCTCCAACCCTCCTCTGGAAACACCATATATTTT
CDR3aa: CAWTVGLQPSSGNTIYF

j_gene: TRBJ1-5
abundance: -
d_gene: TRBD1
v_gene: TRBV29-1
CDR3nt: TGCAGCGTTTTAACCGGGACAGGGGTAAGTCAGCCCCAGCATTTT
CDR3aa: CSVLTGTGVSQPQHF

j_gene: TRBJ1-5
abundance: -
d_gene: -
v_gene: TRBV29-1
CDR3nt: TGCAGCGTTCAAGCCGGGAGCAATCAGCCCCAGCATTTT
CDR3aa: CSVQAGSNQPQHF

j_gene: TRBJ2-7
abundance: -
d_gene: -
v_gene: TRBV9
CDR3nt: TGTGCCAGCAGCCCAATGGAGGCGGCGGGTTACGAGCAGTACTTC
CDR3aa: CASSPMEAAGYEQYF

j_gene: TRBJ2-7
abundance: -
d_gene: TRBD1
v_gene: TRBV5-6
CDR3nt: TGTGCCAGCAGCGGAAATCCCGGGACAGGACCGTACGAGCAGTACTTC
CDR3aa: CASSGNPGTGPYEQYF

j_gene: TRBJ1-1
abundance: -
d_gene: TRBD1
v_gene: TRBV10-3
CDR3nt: TGTGCCATCCAACGCGGGACAGCCAACACTGAAGCTTTCTTT
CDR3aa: CAIQRGTANTEAFF

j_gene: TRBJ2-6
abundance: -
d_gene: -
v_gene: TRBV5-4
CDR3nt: TGTGCCAGCAGCTTGGTGAGCGGGTGGACCCGACCTCCGGTGGCCAACGTCCTGACTTTC
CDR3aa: CASSLVSGWTRPPVANVLTF

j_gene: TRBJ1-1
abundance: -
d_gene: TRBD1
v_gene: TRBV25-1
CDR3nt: TGTGCCAGCACCACTACAAGACAGGGAGGTATTGAAGCTTTCTTT
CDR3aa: CASTTTRQGGIEAFF

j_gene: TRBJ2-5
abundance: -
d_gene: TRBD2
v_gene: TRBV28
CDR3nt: TGTGCCAGCAGTGCTTTTGGGGGGGGTACCCAGTACTTC
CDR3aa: CASSAFGGGTQYF

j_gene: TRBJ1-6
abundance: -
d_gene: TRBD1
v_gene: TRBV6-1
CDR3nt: TGTGCCAGCAGTGTCCGGGACAGGGCTTTTTATTCCCCCCTCCACTTT
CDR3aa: CASSVRDRAFYSPLHF

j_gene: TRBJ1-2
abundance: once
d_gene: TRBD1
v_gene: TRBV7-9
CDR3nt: TGTGCCAGCACCGGGACAGGCGGCCTCTATGGCTACACCTTC
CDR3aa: CASTGTGGLYGYTF

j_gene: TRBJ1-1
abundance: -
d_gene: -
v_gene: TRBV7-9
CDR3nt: TGTGCCAGCAGCCCAAAGAACACTGAAGCTTTCTTT
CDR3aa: CASSPKNTEAFF

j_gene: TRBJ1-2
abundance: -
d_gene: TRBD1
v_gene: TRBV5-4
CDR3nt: TGTGCCAGCAGCAGAAGGACAGGGAAAAACTATGGCTACACCTTC
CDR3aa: CASSRRTGKNYGYTF

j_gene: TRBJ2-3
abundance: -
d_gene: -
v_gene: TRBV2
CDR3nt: TGTGCCAGCAGCCCTAGGTACCCTCAGAACACAGATACGCAGTATTTT
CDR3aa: CASSPRYPQNTDTQYF

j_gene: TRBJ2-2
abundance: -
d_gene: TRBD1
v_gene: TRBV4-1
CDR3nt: TGCGCCAGCAGCCAAGATAACCGGGACAGAAAAAACCCCACCGGGGAGCTGTTTTTT
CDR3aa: CASSQDNRDRKNPTGELFF

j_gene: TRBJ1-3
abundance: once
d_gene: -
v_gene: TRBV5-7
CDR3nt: TGTGCCAGCAGCCCCGGCCGTCGGGTCTCAGCTGGAAACACCATATATTTT
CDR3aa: CASSPGRRVSAGNTIYF

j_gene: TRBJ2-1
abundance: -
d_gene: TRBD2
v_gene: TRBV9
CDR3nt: TGTGCCAGCAGCCCTAGGGGCGGACTAGCGGACATCAATGAGCAGTTCTTC
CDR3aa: CASSPRGGLADINEQFF

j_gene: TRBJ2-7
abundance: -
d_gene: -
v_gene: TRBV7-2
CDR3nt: TGTGCCAGCAGCTTAATTTTGGACAGCCACTACGAGCAGTACTTC
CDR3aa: CASSLILDSHYEQYF

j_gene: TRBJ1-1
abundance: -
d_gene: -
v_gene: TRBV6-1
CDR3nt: TGTGCCAGCAGTGAACAGGGTCCCACTGAAGCTTTCTTT
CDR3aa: CASSEQGPTEAFF

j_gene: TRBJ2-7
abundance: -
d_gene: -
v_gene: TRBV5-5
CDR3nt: TGTGCCAGCAGCTATACCTACACAACGGTCGGAGGCACTTACGAGCAGTACTTC
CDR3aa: CASSYTYTTVGGTYEQYF

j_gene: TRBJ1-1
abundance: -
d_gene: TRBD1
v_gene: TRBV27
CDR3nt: TGTGCCAGCAGTTTCACAGGGGCGGCTGAAGCTTTCTTT
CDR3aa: CASSFTGAAEAFF

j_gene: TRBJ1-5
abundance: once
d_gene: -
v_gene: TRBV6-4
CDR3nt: TGTGCCAGCTCTCGTGATGGCGGTCAGCCCCAGCATTTT
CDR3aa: CASSRDGGQPQHF

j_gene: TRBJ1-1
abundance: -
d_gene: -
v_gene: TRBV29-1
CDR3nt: TGCAGCGCCGGGCGGGGCTCCGAGGATCGGGACACTGAAGCTTTCTTT
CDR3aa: CSAGRGSEDRDTEAFF

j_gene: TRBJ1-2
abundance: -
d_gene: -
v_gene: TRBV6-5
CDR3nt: TGTGCCAGCAGTGCGCGTCAACTGGTTGGCTACACCTTC
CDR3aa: CASSARQLVGYTF

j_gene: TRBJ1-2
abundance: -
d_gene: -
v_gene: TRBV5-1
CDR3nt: TGCGCCAGCAGCTTAAAGTACAGTGGGAGCTATGGCTACACCTTC
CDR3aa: CASSLKYSGSYGYTF

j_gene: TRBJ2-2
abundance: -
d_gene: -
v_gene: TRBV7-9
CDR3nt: TGTGCCAGCAGCTTACGATACGGACAGAACACCGGGGAGCTGTTTTTT
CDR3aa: CASSLRYGQNTGELFF

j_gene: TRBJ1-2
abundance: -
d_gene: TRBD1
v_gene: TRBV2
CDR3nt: TGTGCCAGCAGTGAGGAACTGTTAGCCGGGACAGCGCTAATCTACACCTTC
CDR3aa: CASSEELLAGTALIYTF

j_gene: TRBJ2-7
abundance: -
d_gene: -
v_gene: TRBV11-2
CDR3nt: TGTGCCAGCAGCTTAGTTAGGGGGGGAAACTACGAGCAGTACTTC
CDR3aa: CASSLVRGGNYEQYF

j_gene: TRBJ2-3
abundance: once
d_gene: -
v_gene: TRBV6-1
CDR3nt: TGTGCCAGCGGAAGAACATACAGGGAATATTATACGCAGTATTTT
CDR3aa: CASGRTYREYYTQYF

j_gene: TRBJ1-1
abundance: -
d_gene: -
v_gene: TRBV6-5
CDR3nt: TGTGCCAGCAGTTACTCCTGGGGGGACACTGAAGCTTTCTTT
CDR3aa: CASSYSWGDTEAFF

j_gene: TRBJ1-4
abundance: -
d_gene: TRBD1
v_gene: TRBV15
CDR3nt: TGTGCCACCAGCAGAGTGGGGACAGAGAATGAAAAACTGTTTTTT
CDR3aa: CATSRVGTENEKLFF

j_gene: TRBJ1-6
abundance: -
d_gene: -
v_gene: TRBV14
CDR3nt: TGTGCCAGCAGCCAAGATCTCTTCCAGGGCCCTCCTAATAATTCACCCCTCCACTTT
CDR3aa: CASSQDLFQGPPNNSPLHF

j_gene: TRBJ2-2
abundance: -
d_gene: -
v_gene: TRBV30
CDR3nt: TGTGCCTGGAGTGTGGGGCAGGTTGCCGGGGAGCTGTTTTTT
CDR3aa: CAWSVGQVAGELFF

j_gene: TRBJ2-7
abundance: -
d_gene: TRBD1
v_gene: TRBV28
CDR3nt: TGTGCCAGCAGTTTGGGTCCGGGACAGGGAATCTACGAGCAGTACTTC
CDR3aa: CASSLGPGQGIYEQYF

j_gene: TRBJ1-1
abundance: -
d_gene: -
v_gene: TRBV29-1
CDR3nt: TGCAGCGTTGGAGTACTAAACACTGAAGCTTTCTTT
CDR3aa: CSVGVLNTEAFF

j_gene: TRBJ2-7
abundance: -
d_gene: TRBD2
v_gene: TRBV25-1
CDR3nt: TGTGCCAGCAGCGCCGTCGGGGAGGGCATTATCTCCTACGAGCAGTACTTC
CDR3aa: CASSAVGEGIISYEQYF

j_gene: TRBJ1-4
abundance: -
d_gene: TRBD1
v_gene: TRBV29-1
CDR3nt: TGCAGCGTTGAAGATTCTCTCACAGGGGGAAATGAAAAACTGTTTTTT
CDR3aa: CSVEDSLTGGNEKLFF

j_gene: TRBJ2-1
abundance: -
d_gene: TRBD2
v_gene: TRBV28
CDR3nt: TGTGCCAGCAGTCCTGCGGGAGGACAGAGCTACAATGAGCAGTTCTTC
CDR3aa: CASSPAGGQSYNEQFF

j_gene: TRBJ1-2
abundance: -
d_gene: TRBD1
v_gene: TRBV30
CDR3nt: TGTGCCTGGAGCCCACCCGAACCAGGGGGCTATGGCTACACCTTC
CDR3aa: CAWSPPEPGGYGYTF

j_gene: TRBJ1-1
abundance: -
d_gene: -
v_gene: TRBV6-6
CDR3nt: TGTGCCAGCAGTTCCGGGATGTATGGGAGGTACACTGAAGCTTTCTTT
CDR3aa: CASSSGMYGRYTEAFF

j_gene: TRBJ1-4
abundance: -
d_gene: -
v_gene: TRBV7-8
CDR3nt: TGTGCCAGCAGCTTAGTAGAACTTATTCAGGGTGAAAAACTGTTTTTT
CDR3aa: CASSLVELIQGEKLFF

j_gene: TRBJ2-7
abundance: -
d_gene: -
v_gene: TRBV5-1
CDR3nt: TGCGCCAGCAGCTTGGCCTTGGGACACAAATTATCCTACGAGCAGTACTTC
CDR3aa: CASSLALGHKLSYEQYF

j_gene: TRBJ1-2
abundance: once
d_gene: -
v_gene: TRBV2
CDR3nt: TGTGCCAGCAGTGCCACTCGGCCAGCGGGACCCTATGGCTACACCTTC
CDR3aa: CASSATRPAGPYGYTF

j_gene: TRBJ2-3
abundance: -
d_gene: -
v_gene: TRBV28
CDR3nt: TGTGCCAGCAGCCCAACCATGGCGGGCCCAGATACGCAGTATTTT
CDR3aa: CASSPTMAGPDTQYF

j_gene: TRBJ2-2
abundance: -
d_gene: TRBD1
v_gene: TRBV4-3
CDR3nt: TGCGCCAGCAGCCAAGGTCCCAACCAGGGGGCGGACCCCTTGGCGAACACCGGGGAGCTGTTTTTT
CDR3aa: CASSQGPNQGADPLANTGELFF

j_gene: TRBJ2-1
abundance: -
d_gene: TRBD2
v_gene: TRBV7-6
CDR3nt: TGTGCCAGCAGCCCCCGCTTTAGCGGGGGGGCCAATGAGCAGTTCTTC
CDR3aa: CASSPRFSGGANEQFF

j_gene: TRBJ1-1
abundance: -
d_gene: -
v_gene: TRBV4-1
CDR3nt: TGCGCCAGCAGCCAAGACTGGACAGATATGAACACTGAAGCTTTCTTT
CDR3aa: CASSQDWTDMNTEAFF

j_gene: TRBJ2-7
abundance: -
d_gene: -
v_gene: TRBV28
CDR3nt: TGTGCCAGCAGTTTATCCCCTCACAGGGACCACGAGCAGTACTTC
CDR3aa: CASSLSPHRDHEQYF

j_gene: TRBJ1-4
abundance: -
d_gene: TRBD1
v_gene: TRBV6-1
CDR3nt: TGTGCCAGCAGGGGGACAGGGCGCGAAAAACTGTTTTTT
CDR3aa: CASRGTGREKLFF

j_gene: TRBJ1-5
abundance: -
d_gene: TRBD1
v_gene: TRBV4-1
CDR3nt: TGCGCCAGCAGCCAAGAAGGGACAGGGAAGGATCAGCCCCAGCATTTT
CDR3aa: CASSQEGTGKDQPQHF

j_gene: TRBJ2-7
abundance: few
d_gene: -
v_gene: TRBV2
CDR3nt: TGTGCCAGCAGTGAAAGGGGGCCGGGGGCCGGGGCCTACGAGCAGTACTTC
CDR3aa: CASSERGPGAGAYEQYF

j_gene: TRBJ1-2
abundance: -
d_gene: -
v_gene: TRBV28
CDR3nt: TGTGCCAGCAGTTGGTCCGGGGTAACCTATGGCTACACCTTC
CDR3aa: CASSWSGVTYGYTF